The present TCR beta chain was sequenced within a study of cytomegalovirus exposure and HLA in healthy donors. The germline V gene encodes CDR1 MNHEY and CDR2 SVGAGI. Trimming pared 4 bases from V and 3 bases from J, leaving 9 bases between. This CDR3 contains 13 residues. With 60 Vbeta and 13 Jbeta primers, the PCR was carried out. Method: immunoSEQ multiplex PCR; TCRdb's copy keeps in-frame clones and lacks some. Of roughly 170,000 clones in the sample, around 80% were seen once. The receptor's source is a woman aged 25 to 39 in good health and CMV-seronegative. The source material was PBMCs. The V call is TRBV6-5, the J call TRBJ1-2; possibly TRBD1 for D (5 bases). The CDR3 nucleotides read TGTGCCAGCAGTTTGGGGCGCGACTATGGCTACACCTTC. Protein product: CASSLGRDYGYTF.